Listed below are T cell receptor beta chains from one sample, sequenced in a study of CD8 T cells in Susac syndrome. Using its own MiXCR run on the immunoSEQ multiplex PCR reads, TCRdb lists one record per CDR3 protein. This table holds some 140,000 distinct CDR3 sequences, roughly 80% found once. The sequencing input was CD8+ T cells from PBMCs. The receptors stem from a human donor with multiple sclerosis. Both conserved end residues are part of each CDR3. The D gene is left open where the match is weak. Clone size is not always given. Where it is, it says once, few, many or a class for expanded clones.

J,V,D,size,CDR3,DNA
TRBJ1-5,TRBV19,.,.,CASSIDQSLSDPRNQPQHF,TGTGCCAGTAGTATAGATCAATCATTATCGGACCCTCGCAATCAGCCCCAGCATTTT
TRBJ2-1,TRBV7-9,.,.,CASSAGVVNEQFF,TGTGCCAGCAGCGCCGGAGTAGTGAATGAGCAGTTCTTC
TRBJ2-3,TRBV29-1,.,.,CSVEEFTDTQYF,TGCAGCGTTGAGGAATTCACAGATACGCAGTATTTT
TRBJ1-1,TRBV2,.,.,CASGDGDRAEAFF,TGTGCCAGCGGCGACGGCGATCGGGCCGAAGCTTTCTTT
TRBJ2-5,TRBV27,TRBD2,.,CASRLAGAPQETQYF,TGTGCCAGCAGACTAGCGGGGGCACCCCAAGAGACCCAGTACTTC
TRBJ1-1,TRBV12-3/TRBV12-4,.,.,CASRVDPRGTEAFF,TGTGCCAGCAGGGTGGATCCGCGGGGGACCGAAGCTTTCTTT
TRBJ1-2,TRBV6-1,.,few,CASSPDNYYGYTF,TGTGCCAGCAGTCCGGACAACTACTATGGCTACACCTTC
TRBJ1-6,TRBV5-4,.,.,CASSFDIESPLHF,TGTGCCAGCAGCTTTGACATAGAGTCACCCCTCCACTTT
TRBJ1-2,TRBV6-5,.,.,CASFGSFGYGYTF,TGTGCCAGCTTCGGCAGCTTTGGCTATGGCTACACCTTC
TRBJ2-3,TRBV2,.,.,CASTPEQGDTQYF,TGTGCCAGCACCCCCGAGCAGGGAGATACGCAGTATTTT
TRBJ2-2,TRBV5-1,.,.,CASSLMVGQHPGEVPGELFF,TGCGCCAGCAGCTTGATGGTAGGCCAACACCCGGGGGAGGTCCCCGGGGAGCTGTTTTTT
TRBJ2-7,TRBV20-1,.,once,CSARLRGAIYEQYF,TGCAGTGCTAGATTACGGGGGGCCATCTACGAGCAGTACTTC
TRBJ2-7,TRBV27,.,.,CASSPDSRGLMEQYF,TGTGCCAGCAGCCCGGACTCCAGGGGTTTGATGGAGCAGTACTTC
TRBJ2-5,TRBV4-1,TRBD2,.,CASSQAVPGLQETQYF,TGCGCCAGCAGCCAAGCCGTACCGGGACTACAAGAGACCCAGTACTTC
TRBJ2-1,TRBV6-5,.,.,CASSRHGWTYNEQFF,TGTGCCAGCAGTAGGCACGGTTGGACCTACAATGAGCAGTTCTTC
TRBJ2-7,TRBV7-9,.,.,CASSLEGTHYEQYF,TGTGCCAGCAGCTTAGAGGGTACCCACTACGAGCAGTACTTC
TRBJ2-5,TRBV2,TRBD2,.,CASSEGLAGNNQETQYF,TGTGCCAGCAGTGAAGGACTAGCGGGTAACAACCAAGAGACCCAGTACTTC
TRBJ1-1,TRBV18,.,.,CASSPPKGGQNTEAFF,TGTGCCAGCTCACCCCCAAAGGGGGGGCAAAACACTGAAGCTTTCTTT
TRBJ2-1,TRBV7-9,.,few,CASSPPAADEQFF,TGTGCCAGCAGCCCCCCCGCAGCGGATGAGCAGTTCTTC
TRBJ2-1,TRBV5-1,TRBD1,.,CASGLYVLDRVNEQFF,TGCGCCAGCGGCTTGTATGTTTTGGACAGGGTGAATGAGCAGTTCTTC
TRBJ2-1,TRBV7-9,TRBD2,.,CASSPGSGSRNEQFF,TGTGCCAGCAGCCCGGGGAGCGGGAGTAGAAATGAGCAGTTCTTC
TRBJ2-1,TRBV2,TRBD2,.,CASRVAGGAYNEQFF,TGTGCCAGCAGAGTAGCGGGGGGGGCCTACAATGAGCAGTTCTTC
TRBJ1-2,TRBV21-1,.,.,CASSKEGAKRGYGYTF,TGTGCCAGCAGCAAAGAGGGGGCCAAACGAGGCTATGGCTACACCTTC
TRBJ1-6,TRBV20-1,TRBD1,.,CSAWDRRDSPLHF,TGCAGTGCTTGGGACAGGAGGGATTCACCCCTCCACTTT
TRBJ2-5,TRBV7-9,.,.,CASSLRPGQETQYF,TGTGCCAGCAGCTTACGCCCAGGACAAGAGACCCAGTACTTC
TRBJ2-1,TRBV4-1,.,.,CASSQRSPPYNEQFF,TGCGCCAGCAGCCAGCGATCGCCCCCCTACAATGAGCAGTTCTTC
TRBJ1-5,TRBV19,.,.,CASSIGDQPQHF,TGTGCCAGTAGTATTGGGGATCAGCCCCAGCATTTT
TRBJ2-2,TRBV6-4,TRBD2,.,CASSDSPGLAAGELFF,TGTGCCAGCAGTGACTCACCGGGACTAGCGGCCGGGGAGCTGTTTTTT
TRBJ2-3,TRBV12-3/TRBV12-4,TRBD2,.,CASSPGTSVIDTQYF,TGTGCCAGCAGTCCTGGGACTAGCGTTATAGATACGCAGTATTTT
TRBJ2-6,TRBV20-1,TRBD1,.,CSARGLDRPSGANVLTF,TGCAGTGCTAGAGGTTTGGACAGGCCCTCTGGGGCCAACGTCCTGACTTTC
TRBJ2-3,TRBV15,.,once,CATSIGTASTDTQYF,TGTGCCACCAGCATCGGGACTGCGAGCACAGATACGCAGTATTTT
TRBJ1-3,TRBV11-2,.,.,CASSFTGGDTPEGPGNTIYF,TGTGCCAGCAGCTTCACGGGGGGGGACACTCCCGAGGGGCCTGGAAACACCATATATTTT
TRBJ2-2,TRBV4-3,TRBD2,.,CASSQQMWREATGELFF,TGCGCCAGCAGCCAACAAATGTGGCGGGAGGCGACCGGGGAGCTGTTTTTT
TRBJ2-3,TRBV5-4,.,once,CASSPGENTDTQYF,TGTGCCAGCAGCCCGGGCGAGAACACAGATACGCAGTATTTT
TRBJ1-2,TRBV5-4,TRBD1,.,CASRPGQGSNYGYTF,TGTGCCAGCAGGCCAGGACAGGGGTCTAACTATGGCTACACCTTC
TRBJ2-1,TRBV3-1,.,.,CASSQEGRSSYNEQFF,TGTGCCAGCAGCCAAGAGGGAAGGAGCTCCTACAATGAGCAGTTCTTC
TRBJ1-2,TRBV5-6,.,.,CASSHLGGEGYYGYTF,TGTGCCAGCAGCCATCTGGGGGGCGAGGGCTACTATGGCTACACCTTC
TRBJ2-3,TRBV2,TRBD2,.,CASSKSRAYGLGGDTQYF,TGTGCCAGCAGTAAATCGCGAGCATATGGACTGGGAGGGGATACGCAGTATTTT
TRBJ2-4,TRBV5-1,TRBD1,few,CASSPPLGQKNIQYF,TGCGCCAGCAGCCCTCCCTTGGGACAGAAAAACATTCAGTACTTC
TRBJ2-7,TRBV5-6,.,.,CASSPVSGEEPIYEQYF,TGTGCCAGCAGCCCTGTTTCGGGTGAAGAACCCATCTACGAGCAGTACTTC
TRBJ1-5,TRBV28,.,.,CASSQRTFNQPQHF,TGTGCCAGCAGCCAGAGAACCTTCAATCAGCCCCAGCATTTT
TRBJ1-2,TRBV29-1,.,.,CSVGITGVLNYGYTF,TGCAGCGTTGGGATTACGGGGGTGTTGAACTATGGCTACACCTTC
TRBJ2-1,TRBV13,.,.,CASSRQYGPYNEQFF,TGTGCCAGCAGCCGACAGTACGGCCCCTACAATGAGCAGTTCTTC
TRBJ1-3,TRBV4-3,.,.,CASSQGREGENTIYF,TGCGCCAGCAGCCAAGGCAGGGAAGGTGAAAACACCATATATTTT
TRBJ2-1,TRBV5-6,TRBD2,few,CASSPPLAGGYNEQFF,TGTGCCAGCAGCCCGCCCTTAGCGGGGGGATACAATGAGCAGTTCTTC
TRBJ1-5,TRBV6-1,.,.,CASSEDWVLVTEGQPQHF,TGTGCCAGCAGTGAAGACTGGGTCCTAGTAACTGAGGGTCAGCCCCAGCATTTT
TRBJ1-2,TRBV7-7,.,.,CASSPLSELNYGYTF,TGTGCTAGCAGCCCCCTTAGTGAGCTTAACTATGGCTACACCTTC
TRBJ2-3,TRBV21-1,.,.,CASSVGAGGADTQYF,TGTGCCAGCAGCGTCGGGGCAGGGGGCGCAGATACGCAGTATTTT
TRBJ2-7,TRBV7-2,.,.,CASSPDIGNTYEQYF,TGTGCCAGCAGCCCAGACATCGGGAACACCTACGAGCAGTACTTC
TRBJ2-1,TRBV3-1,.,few,CASSQEGRGGYNEQFF,TGTGCCAGCAGCCAAGAAGGGAGGGGGGGATACAATGAGCAGTTCTTC
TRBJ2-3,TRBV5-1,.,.,CASTPSLIRTDTQYF,TGCGCCAGCACCCCGAGTCTGATCCGGACAGATACGCAGTATTTT
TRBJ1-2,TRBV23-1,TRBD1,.,CASPSTDRDLNYGYTF,TGCGCCAGCCCATCCACCGACAGGGATCTTAACTATGGCTACACCTTC
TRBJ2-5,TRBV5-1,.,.,CASSLSGTQYF,TGCGCCAGCAGCCTGAGCGGGACCCAGTACTTC
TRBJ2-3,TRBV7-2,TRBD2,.,CASSLVAGGWGSTDTQYF,TGTGCCAGCAGCTTAGTCGCGGGAGGGTGGGGGAGCACAGATACGCAGTATTTT
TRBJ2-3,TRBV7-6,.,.,CASSPHPGTLGSDTQYF,TGTGCCAGCAGCCCCCATCCCGGGACCCTAGGGTCAGATACGCAGTATTTT
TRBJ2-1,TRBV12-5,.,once,CASGWRGNHNEQFF,TGTGCTAGTGGTTGGAGGGGAAATCACAATGAGCAGTTCTTC
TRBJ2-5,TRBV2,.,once,CASRGTVQETQYF,TGTGCCAGCAGGGGGACGGTCCAAGAGACCCAGTACTTC
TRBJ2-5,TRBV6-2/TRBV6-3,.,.,CASSPLRGLQETQYF,TGTGCCAGCTCCCCCCTTAGGGGACTTCAAGAGACCCAGTACTTC
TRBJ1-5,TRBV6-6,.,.,CASSSGLEGNQPQHF,TGTGCCAGCAGCTCGGGACTTGAGGGCAATCAGCCCCAGCATTTT
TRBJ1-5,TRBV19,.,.,CASSIFAGGNQPQHF,TGTGCCAGTAGTATTTTCGCAGGGGGCAATCAGCCCCAGCATTTT